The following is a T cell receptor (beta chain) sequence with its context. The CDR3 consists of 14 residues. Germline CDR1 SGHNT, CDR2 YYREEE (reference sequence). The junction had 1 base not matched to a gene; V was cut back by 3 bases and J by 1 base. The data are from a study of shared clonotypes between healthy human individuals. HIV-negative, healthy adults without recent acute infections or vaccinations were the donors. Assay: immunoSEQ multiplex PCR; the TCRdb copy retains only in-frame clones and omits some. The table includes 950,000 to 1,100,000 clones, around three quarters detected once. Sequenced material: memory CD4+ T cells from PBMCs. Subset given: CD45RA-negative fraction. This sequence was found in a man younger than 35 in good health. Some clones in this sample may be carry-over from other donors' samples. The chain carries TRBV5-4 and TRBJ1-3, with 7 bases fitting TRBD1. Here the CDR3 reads CASSSRGSGNTIYF. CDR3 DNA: TGTGCCAGCAGCTCCAGGGGGTCTGGAAACACCATATATTTT.